This T cell receptor (beta chain) was found in a study of CD8 T cells in Susac syndrome. V dropped 0 bases and J dropped 8; count of bases not matched to a gene: 7. CDR1 MNHEY and CDR2 SVGAGI come from the germline V gene. CDR3 length: 16 amino acids. Whole-study results and caveats: The study admitted that it had a relatively small number of individuals in its TCR sequencing and HLA analysis.

TEMRA cells were FACS-enriched, unlike CD8+ and CD4+ T cells, which were negatively isolated. The RNA, roughly 0.5 to 1 ug, was put through reverse transcription using random hexamers. TCRdb re-derived calls from the immunoSEQ multiplex PCR reads in MiXCR, one entry per CDR3 protein. The sample gives approximately 300,000 distinct CDR3 sequences, 85% of which show up once; 0.21% is in the top ten. This clonotype was counted between two and nine times. What it binds is unknown. The receptor comes from a human donor with multiple sclerosis. The chain combines TRBV6-5 with TRBJ2-1; 10 bases are a match to TRBD2. Sequenced: CD8+ T cells from PBMCs. The CDR3 spells CASSYSSSGSLDEQFF. For the CDR3, the DNA is TGTGCCAGCAGTTACTCCTCTAGCGGGAGTTTGGATGAGCAGTTCTTC.